This TCR beta chain was documented in a study of T cells in Graves' hyperthyroidism and ophthalmopathy. General study points: It was a median approximately 7.1 months before onset that the model predicted ophthalmopathy. Using 13 V-J features, a model discriminated ophthalmopathy from stable hyperthyroidism. Clonotypes that were expanded in thyroid above 0.001 mostly appeared in blood too.

Researchers amplified the TCR beta CDR3 regions from RNA transcripts. The HTBI primer set served for first-round RT-PCR of the TCR CDR3. TCRdb analysed the multiplex PCR reads with MiXCR anew, one entry per CDR3 protein. Of approximately 600,000 distinct CDR3 sequences detected, 20% to 25% appear once; the ten largest clones hold under 35%. The V gene lost 3 bases and the J gene lost 5 bases, with 13 bases spanning the gap. Germline loops: CDR1 MDHEN, CDR2 SYDVKM. This CDR3 has 14 amino acids. In regard to this clonotype: The antigen is not known.

Disease duration was under 3 months in the ophthalmopathy patients, who also had a Clinical Activity Score of at least 3 and a NOSPECS grade of at least 4. V gene TRBV28 combines with J gene TRBJ2-5, with a possible D match to TRBD1 (6 bases). Sequencing was carried out using blood. The sequence was obtained from a man aged 25 to 45 with Graves' ophthalmopathy. As DNA, the CDR3 is TGTGCCAGCAGTTTGGTGGGGGCGTTGGAGACCCAGTACTTC. The encoded protein is CASSLVGALETQYF.